The 2 T cell receptor beta chains given below trace back to one sample, sequenced in a study of chemoradiotherapy in HPV16-positive cancers. Sequenced by immunoSEQ multiplex PCR; TCRdb stores in-frame clones only, minus some. The sample yields some 11,000 clones, around 66% seen once. This specimen was acquired from a patient who underwent chemoradiotherapy. Every receptor here comes from a human donor with HPV-associated anogenital cancer.

By share, this clone counts as medium-sized. V and J are TRBV7-2 and TRBJ2-7; 11 bases are a match to TRBD2. The CDR3 covers 16 residues. V was clipped by 1 base and J by 3 bases; unmatched bases: 5. The germline V gene encodes CDR1 SGHTA and CDR2 FQGNSA. The CDR3 DNA sequence: TGTGCCAGCAGCTTAGAAGGTAGCGGGAGGGTCTACGAGCAGTACTTC. Amino acids: CASSLEGSGRVYEQYF.

The chain couples TRBV7-6 to TRBJ2-2; TRBD2 aligns across 7 bases. The CDR3 length is 16 residues. Trimming removed 2 bases from V and 1 base from J; junction bases left unmatched: 4. Germline lookup yields CDR1 SGHVS and CDR2 FNYEAQ. CDR3 nucleotide sequence: TGTGCCAGCAGCTTATTCGGCGGGGGGAACACCGGGGAGCTGTTTTTT. It is translated as CASSLFGGGNTGELFF.